This record looks at one T cell receptor (beta chain) sequence and its context. The antigen is undetermined. This entry belongs to a study of T cell responses to AZD1222 COVID-19 vaccine. Regarding the study as a whole: Once two AZD1222 doses were given, Spike-specific TCR breadth and depth went up. Spike regions recognized by vaccine-associated CD4 TCRs spanned the protein, led by 160-218 and 743-854.

Clones were read by immunoSEQ multiplex PCR, and TCRdb kept only the in-frame ones, dropping some. The data show around 210,000 clones, approximately 94% seen once. The CDR3 is 14 residues long. CDR1 is MNHEY and CDR2 is SVGAGI in the germline V gene. V trimming: 0 bases; J trimming: 5 bases; junction bases outside the gene matches: 3. The sequence was obtained from an adult who received the MenACWY meningococcal vaccine as a control. V is TRBV6-5 and J is TRBJ2-7, with 8 nucleotides matching TRBD1. Sequences were derived from peripheral blood, sampled 28 days after the second dose of the MenACWY control vaccine. CDR3 bases: TGTGCCAGCAGTTACTCCAGGGGGCGCGACGAGCAGTACTTC. Protein product: CASSYSRGRDEQYF.